Following are 20 T cell receptor beta chains from one sample sequenced in a study of T cell changes during pregnancy in multiple sclerosis. Profiled with immunoSEQ multiplex PCR; TCRdb holds only in-frame clones, not every one. The data contain tens of thousands of clones, more than 85% of them singletons. The sample in question was peripheral blood, obtained before pregnancy. These receptors all come from a female donor with multiple sclerosis, enrolled in a pregnancy study.

The chain couples TRBV19 to TRBJ1-5; D gene unclear. Germline values: CDR1 LNHDA, CDR2 SQIVND (reference sequence). With 6 bases removed from V and 0 bases from J, the gap between germline ends came to 15 bases. The CDR3 covers 16 residues. The CDR3 nucleotides are TGTGCCAGTAGCCCGTTGGAGGGCTTTAGCAATCAGCCCCAGCATTTT. It yields the protein CASSPLEGFSNQPQHF.

This rearrangement joins TRBV19 to TRBJ1-5, with D maybe TRBD1 (6 bases). The V gene's germline CDR1 is LNHDA and CDR2 SQIVND (reference sequence). This CDR3 has 15 amino acids. Between the trimmed V and J ends, which lost 6 bases and 0 bases, there was a span of 12 bases. The CDR3 sequence: CASSWTDDSNQPQHF. The CDR3 nucleotides are TGTGCCAGTAGCTGGACAGATGATAGCAATCAGCCCCAGCATTTT.

The V call is TRBV4-1, the J call TRBJ1-5, with 7 positions matching TRBD1. The CDR3 spans 15 residues. V shed 0 bases, J shed 1 base, and the junction held 0 bases outside the gene matches. CDR1 and CDR2 from the germline V gene are MGHRA and YSYEKL. The chain's CDR3 is CASSQEQGSNQPQHF. The CDR3 nucleotides read TGCGCCAGCAGCCAAGAACAGGGGAGCAATCAGCCCCAGCATTTT.

The rearrangement links TRBV5-1 to TRBJ2-7, with 8 bases lining up with TRBD2. CDR1 and CDR2 (germline): SGHRS, YFSETQ. J lost 1 base, V lost 4 bases, and 10 bases had no gene match. The CDR3 consists of 16 residues. CDR3 DNA: TGCGCCAGCAGCACTGGGGGCGGGAGGATGTCCTACGAGCAGTACTTC. As protein: CASSTGGGRMSYEQYF.

V is TRBV9 and J is TRBJ2-2; 9 nucleotides line up with TRBD2. Losses at the gene ends were 0 bases for V and 4 bases for J; bases not matched to a gene: 10. Germline V lookup: CDR1 SGDLS, CDR2 YYNGEE. This CDR3 is built from 18 residues. The chain's CDR3 is CASSVVDSGSLGTGELFF. Written as DNA, the CDR3 is TGTGCCAGCAGCGTAGTTGATAGCGGGAGTTTGGGCACCGGGGAGCTGTTTTTT.

The V gene is TRBV5-5, the J gene TRBJ1-5; D might be TRBD1 (6 bases). Germline-derived CDR1 and CDR2 are SGHKS and YYEKEE (reference sequence). V dropped 2 bases and J dropped 3 bases, with 12 bases sitting between them. The CDR3 has 15 amino acids. The CDR3 region has the DNA TGTGCCAGCAGCTTTGGACAGACGCTCAATCAGCCCCAGCATTTT. Translated, it gives CASSFGQTLNQPQHF.

This rearrangement joins TRBV6-6 to TRBJ2-4; 9 bases agree with TRBD2. The CDR3 runs to 16 residues. The ends lost 0 bases at V and 6 bases at J; junction bases unmatched: 6. In germline, CDR1 is MNHNY, CDR2 SVGAGI (reference sequence). The CDR3 region has the DNA TGTGCCAGCAGTTACTCGGGCGGGGGGGTTCCAAACATTCAGTACTTC. It yields the protein CASSYSGGGVPNIQYF.

The chain has TRBV4-2 and TRBJ2-2; 11 nucleotides match TRBD2. Losses at the gene ends were 0 bases for V and 7 bases for J; bases not matched to a gene: 10. Germline lookup yields CDR1 LGHNA and CDR2 YNFKEQ. The CDR3 is made up of 18 amino acids. The CDR3 coding sequence is TGTGCCAGCAGCCAAGAACCCCTACTAGCGGGAGCGTTCGGGGAGCTGTTTTTT. This translates into CASSQEPLLAGAFGELFF.

The rearrangement links TRBV5-1 to TRBJ1-1; 11 bases agree with TRBD1. V was pared by 3 bases and J by 3 bases, with 4 bases of the junction left unmatched. This CDR3 region has 15 residues. Germline V gives CDR1 SGHRS, CDR2 YFSETQ. CDR3 sequence reads: CASSSGQGAHTEAFF. Written as DNA, the CDR3 is TGCGCCAGCAGCTCCGGACAGGGGGCCCACACTGAAGCTTTCTTT.

Here the CDR3 reads CASSLSGGANTGELFF. The CDR3 coding sequence is TGCGCCAGCAGCTTATCCGGGGGGGCGAACACCGGGGAGCTGTTTTTT. The rearrangement links TRBV5-1 to TRBJ2-2, with TRBD2 matching over 8 bases. CDR1 and CDR2 from the germline V gene are SGHRS and YFSETQ. The CDR3 is 16 residues long. V was pared by 2 bases and J by 0 bases, with 3 bases of the junction left unmatched. Together with reference TRBV5-1 and TRBJ2-2, the CDR3 gives the full variable domain: KAGVTQTPRYLIKTRGQQVTLSCSPISGHRSVSWYQQTPGQGLQFLFEYFSETQRNKGNFPGRFSGRQFSNSRSEMNVSTLELGDSALYLCASSLSGGANTGELFFGEGSRLTVL.

The rearrangement links TRBV5-4 to TRBJ2-1, with D possibly TRBD2 on 5 matching bases. CDR1 and CDR2 (germline): SGHNT, YYREEE (reference sequence). This CDR3 contains 14 residues. Trimming cost V 0 bases and J 5 bases, with 9 bases left between them. The CDR3 DNA reads as TGTGCCAGCAGCTTGGTTTCTAGCAACAATGAGCAGTTCTTC. Its protein is CASSLVSSNNEQFF.

The chain uses TRBV18 and TRBJ2-1, with 8 nucleotides matching TRBD2. V shed 2 bases and J 4 bases; nucleotides not matched to a gene: 4. Germline CDR1 is KGHSH and CDR2 is LQKENI. The CDR3 runs to 15 residues. The CDR3 DNA reads TGTGCCAGCTCACCAGGGACTAGAAAATACAATGAGCAGTTCTTC. As protein: CASSPGTRKYNEQFF.

The chain couples TRBV7-9 to TRBJ1-1; possible D gene TRBD1, 5 bases. Trimming removed 3 bases at V and 11 bases at J, with 16 bases between. CDR3 length: 13 amino acids. CDR1 is SEHNR and CDR2 is FQNEAQ in the germline V gene (reference sequence). The CDR3 nucleotides read TGTGCCAGCAGCTTTTCGCGGGGGGTCGTGGCTTTCTTT. Its protein is CASSFSRGVVAFF.

V and J are TRBV6-1 and TRBJ1-1; 7 nucleotides match TRBD1. The CDR3 has 12 amino acids. V was clipped by 6 bases and J by 5 bases; unmatched bases: 3. Germline V gene data show CDR1 as MNHNS and CDR2 as SASEGT. The CDR3: CASRLTGTEAFF. The DNA of the CDR3 is TGTGCCAGCAGACTGACAGGGACTGAAGCTTTCTTT.

The chain links TRBV30 to TRBJ1-2; a weak D match, TRBD1 (6 bases). The V and J ends lost 0 bases and 4 bases respectively, with 15 bases between them. CDR3 size: 15 residues. Germline CDR1 reads GTSNPN; CDR2 reads SVGIG (reference sequence). The CDR3 coding sequence is TGTGCCTGGAGTGTAGGATGGGGGGGCGGCTATGGCTACACCTTC. This codes for CAWSVGWGGGYGYTF.

The V call is TRBV2, the J call TRBJ2-3, with 8 bases lining up with TRBD2. The germline CDR1 and CDR2 sequences are SNHLY and FYNNEI. The CDR3 extends over 18 amino acids. Trimming cost V 5 bases and J 2 bases; bases outside gene matches: 15. This chain's CDR3 is CASSIRGGGGSNTDTQYF. The CDR3 DNA reads as TGTGCCAGCAGTATTCGGGGGGGCGGGGGGTCCAACACAGATACGCAGTATTTT.

The CDR3 nucleotides are TGTGCCAGCAGCTTAGACCTAGGCATCTATGGCTACACCTTC. It codes for CASSLDLGIYGYTF. The chain joins TRBV11-2 to TRBJ1-2; D not certain. Trimming took 0 bases from V and 4 from J, leaving 9 bases between them. CDR1 is SGHAT and CDR2 is FQNNGV in the germline V gene. The CDR3 covers 14 residues.

This chain joins TRBV2 and TRBJ1-1; no clear D gene. This CDR3 is built from 14 residues. V lost 7 bases and J lost 4, with 16 bases in between. Germline V CDR1 and CDR2: SNHLY, FYNNEI. CDR3 loop: CASTAEERGTEAFF. The CDR3 nucleotides read TGTGCCAGCACCGCAGAGGAGCGGGGCACTGAAGCTTTCTTT.

The V and J genes are TRBV23-1 and TRBJ2-5, with TRBD2 matching 9 bases. TRBV23-1 is an ORF, and what it does is uncertain. The ends lost 1 base at V and 7 bases at J; junction bases unmatched: 10. The CDR3 length is 16 residues. The CDR3 region has the DNA TGCGCCAGCAGTCAATGGCGTAGCGGGAGAGGGCCGACCCAGTACTTC. Translation gives CASSQWRSGRGPTQYF.

This clone was detected a few times. The chain recombines TRBV5-4 with TRBJ1-6, with no clear D. The CDR3 loop spans 15 amino acids. Trimming stripped 0 bases from V and 8 bases from J, with 12 bases between. The germline gives CDR1 SGHNT, CDR2 YYREEE (reference sequence). For the CDR3, the DNA is TGTGCCAGCAGCTTGGCCGGGGTTGGAGATTCACCCCTCCACTTT. Translated: CASSLAGVGDSPLHF.